This T cell receptor beta chain was found in a study of response to subunit inactivated influenza vaccine. As to this clonotype: Its target is not known.

MiXCR, applied by TCRdb to the RT-PCR reads, yields one record per CDR3 protein. This repertoire shows roughly 700,000 distinct CDR3 sequences, 15% to 18% found once; its top ten account for about 9.9%. Findings and caveats of the study: Authors suggested each seasonal flu vaccination may recruit only limited numbers of new T cells.

The CDR3 is 15 residues long. The ends were cut back, 2 bases at V and 0 bases at J, with 11 bases in the middle. The V gene's germline CDR1 is MGHRA and CDR2 YSYEKL. The receptor comes from a man in his fifties or sixties who received an inactivated influenza vaccine. The chain joins TRBV4-1 to TRBJ2-7; tentatively, D is TRBD1 (6 bases). Material: PBMCs from blood, obtained 12 days after vaccination. The DNA of the CDR3 is TGCGCCAGCAGCCAACACAGGGACCTCTCCTACGAGCAGTACTTC. Translating gives CASSQHRDLSYEQYF.